The rows below give T cell receptor beta chains drawn from one sample of a study of T cell repertoires in cytomegalovirus infection. TCRdb independently ran MiXCR on the reads; one entry per CDR3 protein. The data contain over 200,000 distinct CDR3 sequences, roughly 13% of them seen just once; the ten biggest clones take up around 9%. The sequenced sample consisted of PBMCs. The receptors stem from a human donor in good health (CMV status not recorded). Some clones in this sample may be carry-over from other donors' samples. CDR3s include the opening cysteine and the closing phenylalanine or tryptophan. Each record gives: J gene, D gene, clone size, V gene, CDR3 protein, CDR3 DNA. The D gene is left open where the match is weak. Size values are once, few and many counts, or a class for expanded clones, and some rows have none.

TRBJ2-1	.	.	TRBV6-2/TRBV6-3	CASSYAHGQAFF	TGTGCCAGCAGTTACGCACATGGGCAGGCGTTCTTC
TRBJ1-3	.	many	TRBV28	CAESSTGNTIYF	TGTGCCGAATCTTCGACTGGAAACACCATATATTTT
TRBJ1-1	.	many	TRBV5-1	CASSDIRDTEAFF	TGCGCCAGCAGCGATATCCGGGACACTGAAGCTTTCTTT
TRBJ2-3	.	.	TRBV18	CASSATGEHEDTQYF	TGTGCCAGCTCAGCGACGGGGGAGCACGAAGATACGCAGTATTTT
TRBJ2-5	TRBD2	many	TRBV7-9	CASSTTSGAQETQYF	TGTGCCAGCAGTACCACTAGCGGGGCCCAAGAGACCCAGTACTTC
TRBJ2-5	TRBD1	.	TRBV4-1	CASSRGDRVETQYF	TGCGCCAGCAGCCGGGGGGACAGGGTCGAGACCCAGTACTTC
TRBJ2-1	.	.	TRBV24-1	CATSDPGMTGRGRNEQFF	TGTGCCACCAGTGATCCTGGGATGACAGGGCGGGGACGCAATGAGCAGTTCTTC
TRBJ2-3	.	many	TRBV7-2	CASSLQGGGTDTQYF	TGTGCCAGCAGCTTACAGGGAGGTGGAACAGATACGCAGTATTTT
TRBJ2-5	TRBD2	few	TRBV6-6	CASSKTGTSGGRQETQYF	TGTGCCAGCAGTAAGACCGGGACTAGCGGGGGACGCCAAGAGACCCAGTACTTC
TRBJ2-5	.	many	TRBV7-2	CASSPGTPKETQYF	TGTGCCAGCAGCCCCGGGACCCCCAAAGAGACCCAGTACTTC
TRBJ2-7	.	few	TRBV20-1	CSARAAGTPGEQYF	TGCAGTGCTAGAGCGGCCGGGACTCCGGGGGAGCAGTACTTC
TRBJ1-3	.	many	TRBV12-3/TRBV12-4	CASSPQNKGSGNTIYF	TGTGCCAGCAGTCCCCAAAACAAGGGCTCTGGAAACACCATATATTTT
TRBJ1-2	.	.	TRBV5-4	CASSGRAAYGYTF	TGTGCCAGCAGCGGGAGGGCTGCCTATGGCTACACCTTC
TRBJ1-2	TRBD1	many	TRBV4-2	CASSQVTGEERNYGYTF	TGTGCCAGCAGCCAAGTAACAGGGGAGGAAAGGAACTATGGCTACACCTTC
TRBJ2-3	TRBD2	many	TRBV7-2	CASMVAGGPGDTQYF	TGTGCCAGCATGGTGGCGGGAGGGCCGGGGGATACGCAGTATTTT
TRBJ1-5	.	.	TRBV6-2/TRBV6-3	CASSYSESNQPQHF	TGTGCCAGCAGTTACAGTGAAAGCAATCAGCCCCAGCATTTT
TRBJ2-7	.	many	TRBV12-3/TRBV12-4	CASSFLIGEQYF	TGTGCCAGCAGTTTTTTGATTGGCGAGCAGTACTTC
TRBJ2-4	.	.	TRBV20-1	CSARLQIPKNIQYF	TGCAGTGCTAGATTACAGATCCCCAAAAACATTCAGTACTTC
TRBJ2-3	.	few	TRBV6-2/TRBV6-3	CASSYLGLALSTDTQYF	TGTGCCAGCAGTTACCTAGGTCTAGCGCTTAGCACAGATACGCAGTATTTT
TRBJ2-2	.	many	TRBV7-2	CANLGGYTGELFF	TGTGCCAACTTAGGGGGGTACACCGGGGAGCTGTTTTTT
TRBJ1-2	.	many	TRBV7-2	CASSLEPGVYGYTF	TGTGCCAGCAGCTTAGAGCCAGGGGTCTATGGCTACACCTTC
TRBJ2-3	.	.	TRBV7-3	CASSLTADLLQYF	TGTGCCAGCAGCTTAACCGCTGATCTATTGCAGTATTTT
TRBJ2-2	.	.	TRBV6-8	CASRPPVVGSPSGELFF	TGTGCCAGCAGACCCCCCGTCGTCGGTTCCCCAAGCGGGGAGCTGTTTTTT
TRBJ2-1	TRBD2	few	TRBV6-2/TRBV6-3	CASTVAGGRYNEQFF	TGTGCCAGCACTGTAGCGGGAGGGCGATACAATGAGCAGTTCTTC
TRBJ2-1	.	many	TRBV11-2	CASSHPLSGGEQFF	TGTGCCAGCAGTCACCCTCTTAGCGGTGGGGAGCAGTTCTTC
TRBJ2-5	TRBD2	many	TRBV7-8	CASSLQRGGRETQYF	TGTGCCAGCAGCCTCCAGCGGGGGGGCCGGGAGACCCAGTACTTC
TRBJ2-3	.	many	TRBV7-2	CASSHDWTTDTQYF	TGTGCCAGCAGCCATGACTGGACCACAGATACGCAGTATTTT
TRBJ2-5	.	many	TRBV7-3	CASSLGLRETQYF	TGTGCCAGCAGCTTAGGACTGCGGGAGACCCAGTACTTC
TRBJ2-5	TRBD2	few	TRBV7-9	CASSYPGGGEKTQYF	TGTGCCAGCAGCTACCCGGGGGGAGGGGAGAAGACCCAGTACTTC
TRBJ1-4	TRBD1	many	TRBV28	CASSVPGQGSRKLFF	TGTGCCAGCAGCGTCCCGGGACAGGGTAGTAGAAAACTGTTTTTT
TRBJ2-7	.	few	TRBV7-9	CASSLRQGPGGSEQYF	TGTGCCAGCAGCCTTAGACAGGGCCCCGGGGGGAGCGAGCAGTACTTC
TRBJ2-7	TRBD1	many	TRBV7-6	CASSLRDSDSYEQYF	TGTGCCAGCAGCTTAAGGGACAGCGACTCCTACGAGCAGTACTTC
TRBJ2-2	TRBD2	.	TRBV7-2	CASSLVLTGTSASTGELFF	TGTGCCAGCAGCTTGGTCCTAACCGGGACTAGCGCCAGCACCGGGGAGCTGTTTTTT
TRBJ1-2	TRBD1	many	TRBV7-8	CASSLGAGGYGYTF	TGTGCCAGCAGCTTAGGGGCAGGGGGCTATGGCTACACCTTC
TRBJ2-7	.	many	TRBV7-2	CASSLAHQTGEQYF	TGTGCCAGCAGCTTAGCCCACCAGACGGGCGAGCAGTACTTC
TRBJ2-3	TRBD1	many	TRBV7-3	CASSFTGANTDTQYF	TGTGCCAGCAGCTTCACAGGGGCCAACACAGATACGCAGTATTTT
TRBJ1-6	.	many	TRBV19	CASSAYRDEYSPLHF	TGTGCCAGTAGTGCCTATCGGGACGAGTATTCACCCCTCCACTTT
TRBJ2-7	.	many	TRBV6-6	CASSYTGIGPYEQYF	TGTGCCAGCAGTTACACAGGGATCGGACCCTACGAGCAGTACTTC
TRBJ2-3	TRBD2	few	TRBV4-1	CASRGSGGADTQYF	TGCGCCAGCAGAGGTAGCGGGGGGGCAGATACGCAGTATTTT
TRBJ2-5	.	few	TRBV29-1	CSVASSQETQYF	TGCAGCGTTGCCAGCAGCCAAGAGACCCAGTACTTC
TRBJ1-1	TRBD1	many	TRBV5-6	CASSLDPLLDRVFEAFF	TGTGCCAGCAGCTTGGACCCCCTTCTTGACAGGGTGTTTGAAGCTTTCTTT
TRBJ2-7	.	many	TRBV7-9	CASSSDQNPYEQYF	TGTGCCAGCAGCTCCGACCAAAATCCCTACGAGCAGTACTTC
TRBJ2-5	.	many	TRBV2	CASTAETQYF	TGTGCCAGCACCGCCGAGACCCAGTACTTC
TRBJ2-1	.	many	TRBV7-9	CASGPSGGLHEQFF	TGTGCCAGCGGCCCCTCAGGGGGACTGCATGAGCAGTTCTTC
TRBJ1-4	.	many	TRBV20-1	CSAGVPPRTNEKLFF	TGCAGTGCTGGGGTCCCGCCGCGGACTAATGAAAAACTGTTTTTT
TRBJ2-1	.	.	TRBV10-3	CAISEEGENTYNEQFF	TGTGCCATCAGTGAGGAGGGGGAGAACACCTACAATGAGCAGTTCTTC
TRBJ1-2	.	many	TRBV12-3/TRBV12-4	CASSLRGSKGYTF	TGTGCCAGCAGTCTCCGGGGGTCGAAGGGCTACACCTTC
TRBJ2-2	TRBD1	few	TRBV11-2	CASSQTGGYTGELFF	TGTGCCAGCAGCCAGACAGGGGGCTACACCGGGGAGCTGTTTTTT
TRBJ2-5	TRBD1	.	TRBV28	CASSHTLQGAGETQYF	TGTGCCAGCAGTCACACGTTACAGGGGGCGGGGGAGACCCAGTACTTC
TRBJ1-4	.	many	TRBV19	CASIGPNEKLFF	TGTGCCAGTATCGGCCCGAATGAAAAACTGTTTTTT
TRBJ2-5	TRBD2	few	TRBV7-4	CASSPRRLAGAPETQYF	TGTGCCAGCAGCCCGAGACGACTAGCGGGAGCACCAGAGACCCAGTACTTC
TRBJ1-1	TRBD1	few	TRBV2	CASRRDSHTEAFF	TGTGCCAGCAGGAGGGACAGTCACACTGAAGCTTTCTTT
TRBJ1-1	.	many	TRBV6-4	CASIETEAFF	TGTGCCAGCATCGAGACTGAAGCTTTCTTT
TRBJ2-1	.	many	TRBV2	CASRRGPPLNEQFF	TGTGCCAGCAGGAGGGGACCTCCGCTCAATGAGCAGTTCTTC
TRBJ1-2	.	many	TRBV6-5	CASSPLGPANYGYTF	TGTGCCAGCAGCCCTCTCGGGCCTGCTAACTATGGCTACACCTTC